This TCR beta chain is from a study of blood T cells in healthy people across ages. Study findings and constraints: Without sorted subsets, naive and antigen-experienced compartments could not be conclusively compared.

The second PCR ran about 6 to 12 cycles with a sample-barcoded 5' primer and J-beta primers. TCRdb processed the 5' RACE reads anew with MiXCR; each CDR3 protein has one entry. The repertoire consists of 700,000 to 950,000 distinct CDR3 sequences, with 43% occurring once and the leading ten covering around a fifth. With respect to this clonotype: Its target is unknown. This clone may be a read error of a much larger clone one base away.

Germline loops: CDR1 SGHRS, CDR2 YFSETQ. This CDR3 comprises 18 residues. Isolated PBMCs totaled at least 6 million in each sample. Sample: blood. The V and J genes are TRBV5-1 and TRBJ2-1; TRBD1 agrees at 7 bases. This sequence originates from a woman aged 60-75 years in good health. This CDR3 reads CASSWGPIKAQGDNVQFF. CDR3 bases: TGCGCCAGCAGCTGGGGACCTATCAAGGCCCAGGGGGACAATGTGCAGTTCTTC.